The 5 T cell receptor beta chains listed next were all sequenced from one sample in a study of T cell repertoires in cytomegalovirus infection. Their recognized antigens are unknown. TCRdb redid the calling of the reads with MiXCR, one entry per CDR3 protein. The sample contains some 500,000 distinct CDR3 sequences, 25% to 35% of which appear only once. The material was cultured PBMCs, obtained from culture after CMV antigen stimulation. All receptors derive from a human donor in good health (CMV status not recorded). Some clones in this sample may be carry-over from other donors' samples.

The rearrangement joins TRBV11-2 to TRBJ2-5; D remains unclear. The V end was cut by 1 base, the J end by 7 bases, with 10 bases between. This CDR3 has 13 residues. The germline CDR1 and CDR2 sequences are SGHAT and FQNNGV. CDR3 in amino acids: CASSLAPEGTQYF. The CDR3, as DNA: TGTGCCAGCAGCTTAGCCCCGGAAGGGACCCAGTACTTC.

The chain has TRBV19 and TRBJ2-2; the match to TRBD2 covers 11 bases. V lost 10 bases and J lost 2; bases outside the gene matches: 9. Germline loops: CDR1 LNHDA, CDR2 SQIVND (reference sequence). CDR3 length: 16 residues. The CDR3 loop reads CATEGLAVTNTGELFF. The CDR3 DNA reads TGTGCCACCGAGGGACTAGCGGTAACCAACACCGGGGAGCTGTTTTTT.

The gene calls are TRBV12-3 or TRBV12-4 and TRBJ2-3; unclear D gene. The length of the CDR3 is 16 residues. V gave up 2 bases and J gave up 5 bases, with 17 bases separating them. DNA of the CDR3: TGTGCCAGCAGTTTATCCGGCCCCTTCCTCGGAGATACGCAGTATTTT. It specifies CASSLSGPFLGDTQYF.

The J gene is TRBJ2-1, the V gene TRBV7-9; TRBD1 matches at 8 bases. Germline values: CDR1 SEHNR, CDR2 FQNEAQ (reference sequence). The CDR3 length is 18 residues. Trimming at V came to 1 base and at J to 0 bases, leaving 8 bases not matched to a gene. CDR3 protein: CASSLVGRDRSSYNEQFF. The CDR3 region has the DNA TGTGCCAGCAGCTTAGTAGGCCGGGACAGGAGCTCCTACAATGAGCAGTTCTTC. Based on the CDR3 plus reference TRBV7-9 and TRBJ2-1, the full variable domain is DTGVSQNPRHKITKRGQNVTFRCDPISEHNRLYWYRQTLGQGPEFLTYFQNEAQLEKSRLLSDRFSAERPKGSFSTLEIQRTEQGDSAMYLCASSLVGRDRSSYNEQFFGPGTRLTVL.

The chain combines TRBV4-1 with TRBJ1-6, with D unclear. The CDR3 covers 12 residues. CDR1 is MGHRA and CDR2 is YSYEKL in the germline V gene. Trimming removed 1 base at V and 7 bases at J, with 2 bases between. The CDR3 protein is CASSQVNSPLHF. The CDR3 nucleotides are TGCGCCAGCAGCCAAGTAAATTCACCCCTCCACTTT.